This is a list of T cell receptor beta chains from one sample in a study of shared clonotypes between healthy human individuals. TCRdb's copy holds only in-frame clones and misses some; the assay was immunoSEQ multiplex PCR. The data contain more than 600,000 clones, about 91% of them singletons. The sample comprised naive CD8+ T cells sorted from blood. The receptors stem from a man younger than 45 in good health. Both conserved end residues are part of each CDR3. The order of the fields is J gene, clone size, D gene, V gene, CDR3 protein, CDR3 DNA. The D gene is left open where the match is weak. Clone size is stated in some rows and not others, as once, few, many or a class when expanded.

J gene: TRBJ2-1; clone size: NA; D gene: TRBD2; V gene: TRBV9; CDR3 protein: CASSRGLAGADEQFF; CDR3 DNA: TGTGCCAGCAGCAGGGGACTAGCGGGGGCAGATGAGCAGTTCTTC
J gene: TRBJ2-7; clone size: NA; D gene: TRBD2; V gene: TRBV6-5; CDR3 protein: CASSYSAGVNEQYF; CDR3 DNA: TGTGCCAGCAGTTACTCAGCGGGAGTTAACGAGCAGTACTTC
J gene: TRBJ2-4; clone size: NA; D gene: NA; V gene: TRBV11-2; CDR3 protein: CASSLGLGAPRENIQYF; CDR3 DNA: TGTGCCAGCAGCTTAGGTCTTGGAGCACCTAGGGAAAACATTCAGTACTTC
J gene: TRBJ1-4; clone size: NA; D gene: NA; V gene: TRBV28; CDR3 protein: CASSLDGEKLFF; CDR3 DNA: TGTGCCAGCTCCCTCGACGGGGAAAAACTGTTTTTT
J gene: TRBJ1-2; clone size: NA; D gene: NA; V gene: TRBV7-8; CDR3 protein: CASSEGMWDVYGDYTF; CDR3 DNA: TGTGCCAGCAGCGAAGGGATGTGGGATGTATATGGGGACTACACCTTC
J gene: TRBJ2-1; clone size: NA; D gene: NA; V gene: TRBV27; CDR3 protein: CASSLSPGRHNEQFF; CDR3 DNA: TGTGCCAGCAGTTTGTCTCCAGGAAGGCACAATGAGCAGTTCTTC
J gene: TRBJ2-1; clone size: NA; D gene: NA; V gene: TRBV2; CDR3 protein: CASRNSASSYNEQFF; CDR3 DNA: TGTGCCAGCAGAAATAGCGCGAGCTCCTACAATGAGCAGTTCTTC
J gene: TRBJ2-7; clone size: NA; D gene: TRBD2; V gene: TRBV27; CDR3 protein: CASREREVSYEQYF; CDR3 DNA: TGTGCCAGCAGGGAGCGGGAGGTCTCCTACGAGCAGTACTTC
J gene: TRBJ2-2; clone size: NA; D gene: NA; V gene: TRBV7-9; CDR3 protein: CASSLRAPPMYTGELFF; CDR3 DNA: TGTGCCAGCAGTCTTCGGGCCCCGCCTATGTACACCGGGGAGCTGTTTTTT
J gene: TRBJ2-6; clone size: NA; D gene: NA; V gene: TRBV11-2; CDR3 protein: CASSLASPVWVLTF; CDR3 DNA: TGTGCCAGCAGCCTAGCTAGTCCGGTGTGGGTCCTGACTTTC
J gene: TRBJ2-7; clone size: NA; D gene: NA; V gene: TRBV11-2; CDR3 protein: CASSLVPSVRF; CDR3 DNA: TGTGCCAGCAGCTTAGTCCCCTCGGTGCGATTC
J gene: TRBJ2-3; clone size: NA; D gene: TRBD1; V gene: TRBV7-9; CDR3 protein: CASSQTTPDRGRPDTQYF; CDR3 DNA: TGTGCCAGCAGTCAGACTACCCCGGACAGGGGGCGCCCAGATACGCAGTATTTT
J gene: TRBJ2-1; clone size: NA; D gene: NA; V gene: TRBV6-1; CDR3 protein: CASSGRRNEQFF; CDR3 DNA: TGTGCCAGCAGTGGGAGACGTAATGAGCAGTTCTTC
J gene: TRBJ2-7; clone size: few; D gene: TRBD2; V gene: TRBV14; CDR3 protein: CASSQGGRAYEQYF; CDR3 DNA: TGTGCCAGCAGCCAGGGCGGGAGGGCCTACGAGCAGTACTTC
J gene: TRBJ2-7; clone size: NA; D gene: NA; V gene: TRBV5-1; CDR3 protein: CASSSRDTGPVEQYF; CDR3 DNA: TGCGCCAGCAGCTCGCGGGACACGGGTCCTGTGGAGCAGTACTTC
J gene: TRBJ2-3; clone size: NA; D gene: NA; V gene: TRBV27; CDR3 protein: CASTRGPSDTQYF; CDR3 DNA: TGTGCCAGCACCAGAGGACCTTCGGATACGCAGTATTTT
J gene: TRBJ2-1; clone size: NA; D gene: TRBD1; V gene: TRBV7-9; CDR3 protein: CASSPDRGPLF; CDR3 DNA: TGTGCCAGCAGCCCGGACAGGGGGCCTCTCTTC
J gene: TRBJ1-1; clone size: NA; D gene: NA; V gene: TRBV6-1; CDR3 protein: CASSVGVFDTTEAFF; CDR3 DNA: TGTGCCAGCAGTGTGGGGGTTTTTGATACCACTGAAGCTTTCTTT
J gene: TRBJ1-2; clone size: once; D gene: NA; V gene: TRBV7-9; CDR3 protein: CASSLVGRGNGYTF; CDR3 DNA: TGTGCCAGCAGCTTAGTGGGCAGGGGCAATGGCTACACCTTC
J gene: TRBJ2-7; clone size: NA; D gene: NA; V gene: TRBV27; CDR3 protein: CASSSAGYEQYF; CDR3 DNA: TGTGCCAGCAGTTCCGCCGGGTACGAGCAGTACTTC
J gene: TRBJ1-2; clone size: NA; D gene: NA; V gene: TRBV9; CDR3 protein: CASTGQFRNYGYTF; CDR3 DNA: TGTGCCAGCACCGGACAGTTCCGAAACTATGGCTACACCTTC
J gene: TRBJ2-7; clone size: NA; D gene: TRBD1; V gene: TRBV7-9; CDR3 protein: CASSVIGQGFYEQYF; CDR3 DNA: TGTGCCAGCAGCGTTATCGGACAGGGTTTCTACGAGCAGTACTTC
J gene: TRBJ1-3; clone size: NA; D gene: NA; V gene: TRBV9; CDR3 protein: CASSVQREISGNTIYF; CDR3 DNA: TGTGCCAGCAGCGTTCAACGGGAAATCTCTGGAAACACCATATATTTT
J gene: TRBJ2-7; clone size: NA; D gene: NA; V gene: TRBV28; CDR3 protein: CASSFAGGPGDYEQYF; CDR3 DNA: TGTGCCAGCAGTTTTGCCGGGGGCCCGGGAGACTACGAGCAGTACTTC
J gene: TRBJ2-1; clone size: NA; D gene: NA; V gene: TRBV5-1; CDR3 protein: CASSSFESSWDEQFF; CDR3 DNA: TGCGCCAGCAGCTCCTTCGAGTCATCTTGGGATGAGCAGTTCTTC
J gene: TRBJ2-7; clone size: NA; D gene: TRBD1; V gene: TRBV7-9; CDR3 protein: CASSLGQGAKEQYF; CDR3 DNA: TGTGCCAGCAGCTTAGGGCAGGGGGCGAAGGAGCAGTACTTC
J gene: TRBJ2-7; clone size: NA; D gene: TRBD1; V gene: TRBV14; CDR3 protein: CASSQGTGWYEQYF; CDR3 DNA: TGTGCCAGCAGCCAAGGGACAGGGTGGTACGAGCAGTACTTC
J gene: TRBJ2-5; clone size: NA; D gene: NA; V gene: TRBV10-3; CDR3 protein: CAISESSMEGVGETQYF; CDR3 DNA: TGTGCCATCAGTGAGTCCAGTATGGAGGGTGTGGGGGAGACCCAGTACTTC
J gene: TRBJ2-2; clone size: NA; D gene: NA; V gene: TRBV7-9; CDR3 protein: CASSGRGQAAGELFF; CDR3 DNA: TGTGCCAGCAGTGGGAGGGGACAGGCGGCCGGGGAGCTGTTTTTT
J gene: TRBJ1-2; clone size: NA; D gene: NA; V gene: TRBV7-9; CDR3 protein: CASSLEGNGYTF; CDR3 DNA: TGTGCCAGCAGCTTAGAAGGGAATGGCTACACCTTC
J gene: TRBJ2-7; clone size: NA; D gene: TRBD2; V gene: TRBV6-6; CDR3 protein: CASRAGGYEQYF; CDR3 DNA: TGTGCCAGTAGAGCGGGAGGCTACGAGCAGTACTTC
J gene: TRBJ2-2; clone size: few; D gene: NA; V gene: TRBV27; CDR3 protein: CASRGGATNTGELFF; CDR3 DNA: TGTGCCAGCAGGGGAGGAGCGACGAACACCGGGGAGCTGTTTTTT
J gene: TRBJ1-2; clone size: NA; D gene: TRBD1; V gene: TRBV14; CDR3 protein: CASSQDWTGSQDGYTF; CDR3 DNA: TGTGCCAGCAGCCAAGATTGGACAGGATCTCAGGATGGCTACACCTTC
J gene: TRBJ2-1; clone size: NA; D gene: NA; V gene: TRBV4-1; CDR3 protein: CASSQVEAPHNEQFF; CDR3 DNA: TGCGCCAGCAGCCAAGTTGAAGCCCCGCACAATGAGCAGTTCTTC
J gene: TRBJ2-7; clone size: NA; D gene: NA; V gene: TRBV11-2; CDR3 protein: CASTEDRNDIHEQYF; CDR3 DNA: TGTGCCAGCACCGAGGACAGAAACGACATCCACGAGCAGTACTTC
J gene: TRBJ2-2; clone size: NA; D gene: NA; V gene: TRBV9; CDR3 protein: CASSVGGNADTGELFF; CDR3 DNA: TGTGCCAGCAGCGTTGGCGGGAACGCGGACACCGGGGAGCTGTTTTTT
J gene: TRBJ2-7; clone size: NA; D gene: TRBD2; V gene: TRBV9; CDR3 protein: CASSVALAGALSYEQYF; CDR3 DNA: TGTGCCAGCAGCGTAGCCTTAGCGGGAGCGCTATCCTACGAGCAGTACTTC
J gene: TRBJ2-1; clone size: NA; D gene: TRBD1; V gene: TRBV9; CDR3 protein: CASSSTGGYQATRLGFF; CDR3 DNA: TGTGCCAGCAGCTCGACAGGGGGCTACCAGGCCACTCGATTGGGGTTCTTC
J gene: TRBJ2-7; clone size: NA; D gene: NA; V gene: TRBV2; CDR3 protein: CASIGRSYEQYF; CDR3 DNA: TGTGCCAGCATCGGCAGATCCTACGAGCAGTACTTC
J gene: TRBJ2-2; clone size: few; D gene: NA; V gene: TRBV19; CDR3 protein: CASTWGTGELFF; CDR3 DNA: TGTGCCAGTACCTGGGGCACCGGGGAGCTGTTTTTT
J gene: TRBJ2-1; clone size: NA; D gene: NA; V gene: TRBV19; CDR3 protein: CASSNHNEQFF; CDR3 DNA: TGTGCCAGTAGTAATCACAATGAGCAGTTCTTC
J gene: TRBJ2-5; clone size: once; D gene: TRBD1; V gene: TRBV5-4; CDR3 protein: CASSLLGTGPAQETQYF; CDR3 DNA: TGTGCCAGCAGCTTGCTGGGGACAGGCCCTGCCCAAGAGACCCAGTACTTC
J gene: TRBJ2-5; clone size: NA; D gene: TRBD1; V gene: TRBV9; CDR3 protein: CASSPWTGTRQETQYF; CDR3 DNA: TGTGCCAGCAGCCCCTGGACAGGTACCCGTCAGGAGACCCAGTACTTC
J gene: TRBJ2-3; clone size: NA; D gene: NA; V gene: TRBV9; CDR3 protein: CASSSTQYF; CDR3 DNA: TGTGCCAGCAGCAGTACGCAGTATTTT
J gene: TRBJ2-2; clone size: NA; D gene: NA; V gene: TRBV2; CDR3 protein: CASHTRELNTGELFF; CDR3 DNA: TGTGCCAGCCACACTCGGGAATTGAACACCGGGGAGCTGTTTTTT
J gene: TRBJ2-7; clone size: few; D gene: NA; V gene: TRBV21-1; CDR3 protein: CASSKEVAGEQGDYEQYF; CDR3 DNA: TGTGCCAGCAGCAAAGAAGTGGCAGGAGAGCAGGGTGACTACGAGCAGTACTTC
J gene: TRBJ2-7; clone size: NA; D gene: TRBD1; V gene: TRBV27; CDR3 protein: CASSFQPGQGPYEQYF; CDR3 DNA: TGTGCCAGCAGCTTCCAACCGGGACAGGGGCCCTACGAGCAGTACTTC
J gene: TRBJ1-1; clone size: NA; D gene: NA; V gene: TRBV7-9; CDR3 protein: CASRLQGGGGTEAFF; CDR3 DNA: TGTGCCAGCAGGTTACAGGGTGGCGGTGGCACTGAAGCTTTTTTT
J gene: TRBJ2-5; clone size: once; D gene: TRBD1; V gene: TRBV9; CDR3 protein: CASSFRDRDRETQYF; CDR3 DNA: TGTGCCAGCAGCTTCCGGGACAGGGATCGAGAGACCCAGTACTTC
J gene: TRBJ2-1; clone size: NA; D gene: NA; V gene: TRBV5-1; CDR3 protein: CASSLARRVSYNEQFF; CDR3 DNA: TGCGCCAGCAGCTTGGCCCGGAGGGTTTCCTACAATGAGCAGTTCTTC
J gene: TRBJ2-5; clone size: NA; D gene: TRBD2; V gene: TRBV13; CDR3 protein: CVSTRRGLADQETQYF; CDR3 DNA: TGTGTCAGCACGCGCAGGGGACTAGCAGACCAAGAGACCCAGTACTTC
J gene: TRBJ1-2; clone size: few; D gene: NA; V gene: TRBV7-2; CDR3 protein: CASSFGLPDGYTF; CDR3 DNA: TGTGCCAGCAGCTTCGGGCTCCCCGATGGCTACACCTTC
J gene: TRBJ2-3; clone size: NA; D gene: NA; V gene: TRBV19; CDR3 protein: CASSPSDMGGTDTQYF; CDR3 DNA: TGTGCCAGTAGTCCCTCGGACATGGGGGGCACAGATACGCAGTATTTT
J gene: TRBJ2-5; clone size: NA; D gene: NA; V gene: TRBV15; CDR3 protein: CATSGTRAVQETQYF; CDR3 DNA: TGTGCCACCAGCGGTACAAGAGCCGTACAAGAGACCCAGTACTTC
J gene: TRBJ2-3; clone size: once; D gene: NA; V gene: TRBV7-8; CDR3 protein: CASSWGTSTDTQYF; CDR3 DNA: TGTGCCAGCAGCTGGGGAACTAGCACAGATACGCAGTATTTT